A selection of T cell receptor beta chains follows, all from one sample in a study of shared clonotypes between healthy human individuals. This table comes from immunoSEQ multiplex PCR, and its TCRdb copy is limited to in-frame clones, with some not included. The sample holds roughly 2.2 million clones, approximately 93% seen once. Sequencing input: naive CD4+ T cells from PBMCs. The receptors shown here come from a man between 18 and 29 years old in good health. Some clones in this sample may be carry-over from other donors' samples. CDR3s include the opening cysteine and the closing phenylalanine or tryptophan. Each record gives: clone size, V gene, CDR3 length, J gene, D gene, CDR3 DNA, CDR3 protein. D genes are given only for firm matches. Expanded clones get a size class; other rows say once, few or many, or leave the size out.

NA,TRBV7-9,17,TRBJ2-3,TRBD2,TGTGCCAGCAGCTCCAATCTAGCGGGAGGGGTAACAGATACGCAGTATTTT,CASSSNLAGGVTDTQYF
NA,TRBV7-2,14,TRBJ2-7,NA,TGTGCCAGCAGCTTAAGGGCCATCTCGGGGGAGCAGTACTTC,CASSLRAISGEQYF
NA,TRBV18,14,TRBJ2-5,NA,TGTGCCAGCTCACCACCCGCAGGGACTGAGACCCAGTACTTC,CASSPPAGTETQYF
NA,TRBV18,14,TRBJ1-5,TRBD1,TGTGCCAGCTCACCAGGGACAGGAAATCAGCCCCAGCATTTT,CASSPGTGNQPQHF
NA,TRBV18,13,TRBJ1-3,NA,TGTGCCAGCTCACCAAACGGTGGAAACACCATATATTTT,CASSPNGGNTIYF
NA,TRBV28,11,TRBJ2-7,NA,TGTGCCAGCTCCTTAAGGTACGAGCAGTACTTC,CASSLRYEQYF
NA,TRBV25-1,15,TRBJ2-1,TRBD2,TGTGCCAGTGAGATAGCGGGAGGGCCCCACAATGAGCAGTTCTTC,CASEIAGGPHNEQFF
NA,TRBV19,16,TRBJ2-1,NA,TGTGCCAGCCACCACGCGGGTAGCGGTATCTACAATGAGCAGTTCTTC,CASHHAGSGIYNEQFF
NA,TRBV10-3,14,TRBJ2-1,TRBD2,TGTGCCATCAGCGCGGGAGGGCCTACCGATGAGCAGTTCTTC,CAISAGGPTDEQFF
NA,TRBV6-1,15,TRBJ2-3,TRBD2,TGTGCCAGCAGGGAGCGGGATAACGGCAGAGATACGCAGTATTTT,CASRERDNGRDTQYF
NA,TRBV5-1,14,TRBJ2-5,NA,TGCGCCAGCAGCTTAGAAGGGCTCCAAGAGACCCAGTACTTC,CASSLEGLQETQYF
once,TRBV19,15,TRBJ1-1,TRBD1,TGTGCCAGTAAGGGACAGGGGGGCCCGGGCACTGAAGCTTTCTTT,CASKGQGGPGTEAFF